The 6 T cell receptor beta chains given below trace back to one sample, sequenced in a study of human T cells and chemical hapten exposure (dated by TCRdb to the early 2020s). The library was obtained by RACE. TCRdb names NextSeq 500 as the instrument used. Through fastp at Q25 and MiXCR, TCRdb rebuilt clones from the public reads, retaining in-frame beta chains. For every CDR3 protein sequence, its rows merge into one entry that carries the most common genes and DNA. Within this sample are over 300,000 distinct CDR3 sequences, with 4.5% to 6% of them counted one time only. The top ten clones comprise 2.6% of the sample. The intended sense of this specimen's time point label: pre-sensitization, week 0. The sample's treatment or condition, from its label and the paper: therapeutic diphenylcyclopropenone sensitization with weekly scalp DPC. The input for sequencing was whole blood, taken in connection with sensitization to the hapten diphenylcyclopropenone (DPC). The receptors derive from a woman aged 50 to 60 with alopecia areata. Some clones in this sample may be carry-over from other donors' samples.

This chain uses TRBV2 with TRBJ1-4, with D tentatively TRBD1 (5 bases). The germline CDR1 and CDR2 sequences are SNHLY and FYNNEI. The CDR3 is 14 residues long. The V end lost 6 bases, the J end lost 8 bases, and 16 bases lay between the germline ends. In DNA form, the CDR3 reads TGTGCCAGCAGGGGTCTGGACACTGGGGAAAAACTGTTTTTT. Translated: CASRGLDTGEKLFF.

This clonotype appeared a few times. The chain joins TRBV29-1 to TRBJ2-7; D call uncertain. This CDR3 contains 12 residues. V lost 4 bases, J lost 0 bases, and 7 bases lay in between. The V gene's germline CDR1 is SQVTM and CDR2 ANQGSEA. The DNA for the CDR3 is TGCAGCGTTGGCCAGGACTCCTACGAGCAGTACTTC. Its translation is CSVGQDSYEQYF.

In its sample, this clonotype was seen a few times. The rearrangement joins TRBV29-1 to TRBJ2-1; D is unclear. Germline CDR1 is SQVTM and CDR2 is ANQGSEA. Deletions cut 3 bases from V and 2 bases from J, with 11 bases between. The length of the CDR3 is 14 residues. CDR3 sequence (DNA): TGCAGCGTTGATGGGCGGATAACCTACAATGAGCAGTTCTTC. Translation: CSVDGRITYNEQFF.

This rearrangement joins TRBV9 to TRBJ2-7; tentatively, D is TRBD2 (6 bases). V was cut by 0 bases and J by 6 bases, with 7 bases left in between. This CDR3 has 12 residues. Germline V gene data show CDR1 as SGDLS and CDR2 as YYNGEE. CDR3 region: CASSVGRGEQYF. The CDR3 region has the DNA TGTGCCAGCAGCGTAGGGAGGGGCGAGCAGTACTTC. Using reference TRBV9 and TRBJ2-7 for the parts outside the CDR3, the full variable domain is DSGVTQTPKHLITATGQRVTLRCSPRSGDLSVYWYQQSLDQGLQFLIQYYNGEERAKGNILERFSAQQFPDLHSELNLSSLELGDSALYFCASSVGRGEQYFGPGTRLTVT.

This clonotype has ten or more counts. The chain uses TRBV28 and TRBJ2-7; 10 bases are a match to TRBD2. CDR1 and CDR2 from the germline V gene are MDHEN and SYDVKM. Unmatched junction bases numbered 14, after V lost 5 bases and J lost 4 bases. The CDR3 covers 17 residues. In DNA form, the CDR3 reads TGTGCCAGCAGTACAGGCCCCAGCGGGAGGGCGGCGTACGAGCAGTACTTC. Translating it yields CASSTGPSGRAAYEQYF. Full variable domain (missing parts from reference TRBV28 and TRBJ2-7): DVKVTQSSRYLVKRTGEKVFLECVQDMDHENMFWYRQDPGLGLRLIYFSYDVKMKEKGDIPEGYSVSREKKERFSLILESASTNQTSMYLCASSTGPSGRAAYEQYFGPGTRLTVT.

This clonotype was counted at least ten times. The chain combines TRBV5-1 with TRBJ2-7, with D tentatively TRBD2 (6 bases). The CDR3 length is 13 residues. V lost 3 bases, J lost 3 bases, and 10 bases lay in between. The germline CDR1 and CDR2 sequences are SGHRS and YFSETQ. The CDR3 DNA reads as TGCGCCAGCAGCTCGGGACTGAACTACGAGCAGTACTTC. It is translated as CASSSGLNYEQYF. Full variable domain (remainder filled in from reference TRBV5-1 and TRBJ2-7): KAGVTQTPRYLIKTRGQQVTLSCSPISGHRSVSWYQQTPGQGLQFLFEYFSETQRNKGNFPGRFSGRQFSNSRSEMNVSTLELGDSALYLCASSSGLNYEQYFGPGTRLTVT.